This entry describes one T cell receptor beta chain. This sample stems from a study of blood T cell repertoires in COVID-19. In the study's own analysis: Estimation of nucleated cell counts was performed using reference gene primer amplification. Sequencing was performed with immunoSEQ multiplex PCR; in TCRdb, only in-frame clones are kept and a portion is missing. The D gene and trimming were derived from the DNA, and the V and J assignments and clone size from that table. The sample lists about 89,000 clones, about four fifths occurring once. The ends lost 1 base at V and 3 bases at J; junction bases unmatched: 1. The CDR3 sequence is 15 residues long. Germline V CDR1 and CDR2: SGHTA, FQGNSA.

Material: peripheral blood. The TCR sequence derives from a man between 65 and 85 years old with COVID-19, enrolled during active disease. V usage is TRBV7-2 and J usage is TRBJ2-3; 10 bases map to TRBD2. The DNA of the CDR3 is TGTGCCAGCAGCTTAGATAGCGGGGGGACAGATACGCAGTATTTT. Translating it yields CASSLDSGGTDTQYF. The full variable domain, in which reference TRBV7-2 and TRBJ2-3 provide the parts outside the CDR3, is GAGVSQSPSNKVTEKGKDVELRCDPISGHTALYWYRQSLGQGLEFLIYFQGNSAPDKSGLPSDRFSAERTGGSVSTLTIQRTQQEDSAVYLCASSLDSGGTDTQYFGPGTRLTVL.